Below, 28 T cell receptor beta chains from the same sample are listed, as sequenced in a study of tumor-infiltrating lymphocytes in primary liver carcinoma. The authors took blood RNA from unsorted whole blood and also extracted germline DNA. Total RNA (around 500 ng) served as template for TCR beta cDNA synthesis primed by a constant-region primer. Sequencing libraries for TCR beta derived from three nested multiplex PCR rounds that used slightly modified ARM-PCR. The two initial PCR rounds, around 11 cycles each, used TRBV1-TRBV30 forward and C-beta reverse primers. TCRdb re-derived calls from the multiplex PCR reads in MiXCR, one entry per CDR3 protein. This table has approximately 320,000 distinct CDR3 sequences, roughly 60% appearing once. The source material was peripheral blood. These receptors were obtained from a woman in her thirties with primary liver carcinoma and hepatitis B virus infection.

This chain connects TRBV6-5 to TRBJ1-3; D is undetermined. CDR1 MNHEY and CDR2 SVGAGI come from the germline V gene. V lost 2 bases and J 4 bases, leaving 6 bases between the germline ends. CDR3 length: 13 amino acids. The CDR3 loop is CASSYGWGNTIYF. The CDR3 bases are TGTGCCAGCAGTTACGGGTGGGGAAACACCATATATTTT.

For this clonotype: A read error may produce the germline difference seen at one junction end. The chain couples TRBV11-3 to TRBJ2-3; D unresolved. CDR3 length: 14 residues. CDR1 and CDR2 from the germline V gene are SGHNT and YENEEA. CDR3 in DNA: TGTGCCAGCAGCTTAGCAGGACCCACAAATACGCAATATTTT. It specifies CASSLAGPTNTQYF.

Only a few counts were recorded for this clonotype. A much larger clone is a single base away; this may be a read error. The chain employs TRBV29-1 and TRBJ2-7; 8 positions agree with TRBD2. CDR1 is SQVTM and CDR2 is ANQGSEA in the germline V gene. The CDR3 runs to 15 residues. V trimming: 2 bases; J trimming: 6 bases; junction bases outside the gene matches: 12. CDR3 sequence (DNA): TGCAGCGTTGAAAGGCAGGTAGCGGGAATAGGCGAGCAGTACTTC. This codes for CSVERQVAGIGEQYF.

This clonotype appeared once. Germline and junction disagree at one end, which may indicate a read error. The chain carries TRBV29-1 and TRBJ2-1; a weak D match, TRBD2 (5 bases). Germline assignment: CDR1 SQVTM and CDR2 ANQGSEA. The CDR3 totals 11 residues. The CDR3 DNA follows: TGCAGCGTGGCTCAGGTGGATGAGCGGTCCTTC. Encoded protein: CSVAQVDERSF.

For this clonotype: A much larger clone lies one base from this, so it may be a read error. The chain employs TRBV12-3 or TRBV12-4 and TRBJ2-1; TRBD1 might be the D (5 bases). CDR3 size: 13 residues. V was cut by 7 bases and J by 9 bases, with 16 bases left in between. The CDR3 sequence is CASKAGYSGEQFF. The CDR3 DNA reads TGTGCCAGCAAGGCAGGGTATAGTGGTGAGCAGTTCTTC.

As for this clonotype: Given a much more abundant clone one base away, this may be a read error. The conserved closing phenylalanine or tryptophan is absent in this CDR3, likely reflecting a read error. The gene calls are TRBV29-1 and TRBJ1-1, with D possibly TRBD1 on 6 matching bases. CDR3 length: 12 amino acids. CDR1 and CDR2 (germline): SQVTM, ANQGSEA. The V end lost 2 bases, the J end lost 10 bases, and 14 bases lay between the germline ends. In nucleotides, the CDR3 is TGCAGCGTTGAAAGGGGGACCTCGACAGCTTTCTTA. Its translation is CSVERGTSTAFL.

This clonotype was counted ten times or more. The rearrangement joins TRBV29-1 to TRBJ1-2, with D possibly being TRBD1 (6 bases). This CDR3 comprises 13 residues. V lost 7 bases and J lost 2, with 14 bases in between. Per the germline V gene, CDR1 is SQVTM and CDR2 is ANQGSEA. CDR3 sequence reads: CSAAVGANYGYTF. CDR3 sequence (DNA): TGCAGCGCCGCCGTGGGGGCCAACTATGGCTACACCTTC.

The chain employs TRBV6-1 and TRBJ1-6; no reliable D call. CDR1 and CDR2 from the germline V gene are MNHNS and SASEGT. The CDR3 sequence is 14 residues long. The V end lost 7 bases, the J end lost 7 bases, and 14 bases lay between the germline ends. The CDR3 loop is CASTRTRSNSPLHF. In DNA, the CDR3 is TGTGCCAGCACCAGGACTCGGAGCAATTCACCCCTCCACTTT.

The genes are TRBV7-9 and TRBJ1-5; D is perhaps TRBD1 (5 bases). Looked up from germline, CDR1 is SEHNR and CDR2 is FQNEAQ (reference sequence). The CDR3 is 13 amino acids. V lost 5 bases and J lost 6, with 11 bases in between. The CDR3 DNA is TGTGCCAGCAGCCCTAATGGGGGTCAGCCCCAGCATTTT. Its protein is CASSPNGGQPQHF.

V gene TRBV11-2 combines with J gene TRBJ1-1; tentative D call: TRBD1 (5 bases). The length of the CDR3 is 14 residues. V was pared by 1 base and J by 5 bases, with 11 bases between. The germline gives CDR1 SGHAT, CDR2 FQNNGV. The CDR3 loop is CASSLGRAATEAFF. CDR3 in DNA: TGTGCCAGCAGCTTAGGCAGGGCAGCGACTGAAGCTTTCTTT. The full variable domain, its missing parts supplied by reference TRBV11-2 and TRBJ1-1, is EAGVAQSPRYKIIEKRQSVAFWCNPISGHATLYWYQQILGQGPKLLIQFQNNGVVDDSQLPKDRFSAERLKGVDSTLKIQPAKLEDSAVYLCASSLGRAATEAFFGQGTRLTVV.

Comment on this clonotype: A single base separates this from a much larger clone, so it may be a read error. V and J are TRBV12-3 or TRBV12-4 and TRBJ2-2; D is possibly TRBD2 (6 bases). The CDR3 totals 14 residues. The CDR3 DNA reads as TGTGTCAGCACGGGGGACGCGAACACCGGGGAGCTGTTTTTT. This gives the protein CVSTGDANTGELFF.

Points on this clonotype: A much more abundant neighbour one base away suggests this may be a read error. The J gene is TRBJ2-2, the V gene TRBV12-3 or TRBV12-4, with 14 positions matching TRBD2. The CDR3 loop spans 15 amino acids. Here the CDR3 reads CTSSWTSGRSGELFF. The CDR3 DNA sequence: TGTACCAGCAGTTGGACTAGCGGGAGGTCCGGGGAGCTGTTTTTT.

In regard to this clonotype: The junction shows a germline mismatch at one end, possibly a read error. V gene TRBV6-1 combines with J gene TRBJ2-1; TRBD2 matches at 10 bases. CDR1 is MNHNS, CDR2 SASEGT, per germline. CDR3 length equals 16 residues. Here the CDR3 DNA reads TGTGCTAGCAGTGAAGCGGGGGGGTCTGGGTACGATGAGAAGTTCTTC. Translating it yields CASSEAGGSGYDEKFF.

A single count supports this clonotype. The CDR3 ends on some other residue instead of the conserved phenylalanine or tryptophan, so this is likely a read error. This rearrangement joins TRBV11-2 to TRBJ2-3, with 8 positions matching TRBD2. CDR1 and CDR2 from the germline V gene are SGHAT and FQNNGV. There are 14 residues in the CDR3. J lost 1 base, V lost 11 bases, and 8 bases had no gene match. CDR3 region: CADGPAGGTDTQYL. In DNA form, the CDR3 reads TGTGCCGACGGGCCAGCGGGAGGCACAGATACGCAGTATCTT.

Worth noting for this clonotype: Just one base apart from a much larger clone, this may be a read error. V is TRBV29-1 and J is TRBJ1-2; TRBD1 aligns across 7 bases. CDR1 is SQVTM and CDR2 is ANQGSEA in the germline V gene. This CDR3 comprises 13 residues. The CDR3 spells CSVTKGQNYGYIF. DNA for the CDR3: TGCAGCGTCACCAAGGGACAGAACTATGGCTACATCTTC.

This clonotype occurred a few times. The rearrangement joins TRBV12-3 or TRBV12-4 to TRBJ2-3, with D perhaps given as TRBD1 or TRBD2 (5 bases each). V was pared by 4 bases and J by 0 bases, with 14 bases between. This CDR3 contains 16 residues. This CDR3 is CASSSHGGTSTDTQYF. In nucleotides, the CDR3 is TGTGCCAGCAGTTCCCATGGGGGTACGAGCACAGATACGCAGTATTTT.

This clonotype was observed a few times. Likely a read error: the CDR3 ends without its conserved phenylalanine or tryptophan. This chain uses TRBV12-3 or TRBV12-4 with TRBJ2-6; possibly TRBD2 for D (6 bases). The CDR3 is 14 residues long. Trimming pared 6 bases from V and 8 bases from J, leaving 14 bases between. CDR3 sequence reads: CASSPNRGTNVLTL. CDR3 DNA sequence: TGTGCCAGCAGCCCGAATCGGGGGACCAACGTCCTGACTTTA.

Comments on this clonotype: Compared with germline, one end of the junction differs, possibly owing to a read error. The rearrangement joins TRBV12-3 or TRBV12-4 to TRBJ1-2; D is undetermined. CDR3 size: 11 residues. The CDR3 DNA reads TGTGGCAGCAGTTTAAGGGCCGTCTACACCTTC. Translated: CGSSLRAVYTF.

As to this clonotype: This may arise from a read error, as a much more abundant clone is one base away. The rearrangement links TRBV4-2 to TRBJ2-5; tentative D call: TRBD2 (6 bases). This CDR3 has 16 amino acids. CDR1 is LGHNA and CDR2 is YNFKEQ in the germline V gene. The CDR3 loop reads CSSSQDPSTGEETQYF. CDR3 in DNA: TGTTCCAGCAGCCAAGACCCGTCCACGGGGGAAGAGACCCAGTACTTC.

As to this clonotype: A much larger clone differs from this one at a single base, so this may be a read error. As DNA, the CDR3 is TGTGCCTCGACAGGGAGCGGTGGGCAGTTCTTC. It specifies CASTGSGGQFF. J is TRBJ2-1 and V is TRBV24-1; 7 bases agree with TRBD1. Germline V gene data show CDR1 as KGHDR and CDR2 as SFDVKD. With V trimmed by 12 bases and J by 12 bases, 10 bases remained unmatched. The CDR3 is made up of 11 amino acids.

As concerns this clonotype: A much bigger clone sits one base away, suggesting this may be a read error. The V call is TRBV29-1, the J call TRBJ1-2, with D hard to call. This CDR3 is 14 amino acids long. Germline CDR1 reads SQVTM; CDR2 reads ANQGSEA. The ends were cut back, 4 bases at V and 1 base at J, with 13 bases in the middle. CDR3 residues: CSVVGAAVNYGYTF. In DNA form, the CDR3 reads TGCAGCGTTGTTGGTGCAGCAGTTAACTATGGCTACACCTTC.

Comments on this clonotype: A much larger clone lies a single base off, so this may be a read error. The J gene is TRBJ1-1, the V gene TRBV29-1; no clear D gene. V dropped 7 bases and J dropped 7 bases, with 19 bases sitting between them. The germline CDR1 and CDR2 sequences are SQVTM and ANQGSEA. The CDR3 length is 13 residues. CDR3 coding DNA: TGCAGCGCTGGTAGACACGAACAGCGTGAAGCTTTCTTT. Translated: CSAGRHEQREAFF. The full variable domain, completed using reference TRBV29-1 and TRBJ1-1, is SAVISQKPSRDICQRGTSLTIQCQVDSQVTMMFWYRQQPGQSLTLIATANQGSEATYESGFVIDKFPISRPNLTFSTLTVSNMSPEDSSIYLCSAGRHEQREAFFGQGTRLTVV.

The CDR3 nucleotides are TGTGCCAGCAGTTGCTTCCCGGGCCCCAGTTCACCCCTCCACTTT. Amino acids: CASSCFPGPSSPLHF. The V and J genes are TRBV6-5 and TRBJ1-6; D ambiguous. Germline CDR1 is MNHEY and CDR2 is SVGAGI. The CDR3 length is 15 residues. Between the trimmed V and J ends, which lost 4 bases and 9 bases, there was a span of 16 bases.

Points on this clonotype: Likely a read error: the CDR3 ends without its conserved phenylalanine or tryptophan. The chain is built from TRBV12-3 or TRBV12-4 and TRBJ2-5; a weak D match, TRBD2 (6 bases). The CDR3 loop spans 15 amino acids. Trimming left V 5 bases short and J 5 bases short, with 18 bases between. The CDR3 DNA reads as TGTGCCAGCAGTCCAGCGGGCTCTGTCCGGGAGACCCAGTACTCC. Translating it yields CASSPAGSVRETQYS.

Note on this clonotype: A read error may explain this, as a much larger clone is one base away. V gene TRBV5-5 combines with J gene TRBJ2-2; D may correspond to TRBD1 or TRBD2 (5 bases each). Germline assignment: CDR1 SGHKS and CDR2 YYEKEE (reference sequence). The CDR3 has 15 residues. The CDR3 loop reads CASSLIPGNTGELLF. CDR3 nucleotides: TGTGCCAGCAGCTTGATACCAGGGAACACCGGGGAGCTGCTTTTT.

The rearrangement uses TRBV12-3 or TRBV12-4 and TRBJ2-5, with unresolved D. The CDR3 is 16 amino acids. V dropped 7 bases and J dropped 1 base, with 19 bases sitting between them. CDR3 amino acids: CASNFLSGGSQETQYF. In nucleotides, the CDR3 is TGTGCCAGCAACTTTCTTAGTGGCGGATCCCAAGAGACCCAGTACTTC.

Turning to this clonotype: A read error is possible here, since a much larger clone lies one base away. The chain carries TRBV6-5 and TRBJ1-1; D may be TRBD1 (5 bases). Germline assignment: CDR1 MNHEY and CDR2 SVGAGI. The CDR3 runs 14 residues. CDR3 loop: CAISHGKLRDEAFF. As DNA, the CDR3 is TGTGCCATCAGTCACGGCAAACTCCGGGACGAAGCTTTCTTT.

Concerning this clonotype: Germline is not matched at one junction end, which may reflect a read error. V usage is TRBV4-2 and J usage is TRBJ2-7; no clear D. CDR3 size: 12 residues. Germline V gives CDR1 LGHNA, CDR2 YNFKEQ. The CDR3 loop is CGSSHLNYEQYF. CDR3 sequence (DNA): TGTGGCAGCAGCCACTTAAACTACGAGCAGTACTTC.